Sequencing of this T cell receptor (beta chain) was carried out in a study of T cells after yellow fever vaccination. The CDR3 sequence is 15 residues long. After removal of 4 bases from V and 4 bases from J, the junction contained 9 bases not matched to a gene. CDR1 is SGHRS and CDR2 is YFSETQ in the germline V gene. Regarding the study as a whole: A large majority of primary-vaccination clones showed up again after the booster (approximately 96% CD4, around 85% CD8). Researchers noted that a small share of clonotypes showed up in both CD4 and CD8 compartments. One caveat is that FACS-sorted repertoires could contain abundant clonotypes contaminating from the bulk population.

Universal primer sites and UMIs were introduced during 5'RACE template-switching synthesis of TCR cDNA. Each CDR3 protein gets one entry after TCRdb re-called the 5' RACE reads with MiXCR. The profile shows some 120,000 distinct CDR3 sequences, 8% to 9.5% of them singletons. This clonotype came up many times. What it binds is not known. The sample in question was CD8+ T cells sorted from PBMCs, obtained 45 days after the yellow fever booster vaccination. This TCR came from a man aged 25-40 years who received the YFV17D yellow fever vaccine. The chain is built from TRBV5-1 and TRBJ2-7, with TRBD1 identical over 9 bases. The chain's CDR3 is CASSPKQGAGYEQYF. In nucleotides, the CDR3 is TGCGCCAGCAGCCCTAAACAGGGGGCAGGATACGAGCAGTACTTC.